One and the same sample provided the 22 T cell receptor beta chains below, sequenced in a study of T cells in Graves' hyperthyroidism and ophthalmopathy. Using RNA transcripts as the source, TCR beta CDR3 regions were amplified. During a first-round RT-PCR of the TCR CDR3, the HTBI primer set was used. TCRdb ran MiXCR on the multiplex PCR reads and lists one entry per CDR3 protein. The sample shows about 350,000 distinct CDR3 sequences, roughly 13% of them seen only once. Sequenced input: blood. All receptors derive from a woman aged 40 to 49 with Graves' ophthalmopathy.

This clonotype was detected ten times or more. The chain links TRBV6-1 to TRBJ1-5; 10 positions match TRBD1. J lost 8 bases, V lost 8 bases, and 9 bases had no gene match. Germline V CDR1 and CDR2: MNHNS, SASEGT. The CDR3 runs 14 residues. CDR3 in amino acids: CASLRTGGFEPQHF. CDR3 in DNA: TGTGCCAGCCTCCGGACAGGGGGTTTTGAGCCCCAGCATTTT.

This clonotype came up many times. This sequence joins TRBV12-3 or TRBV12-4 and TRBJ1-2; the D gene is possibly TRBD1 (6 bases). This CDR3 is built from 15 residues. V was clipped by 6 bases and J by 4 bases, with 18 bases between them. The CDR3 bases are TGTGCCAGCAGCCCAGCGGGGGCAGTGGGCTATGGCTACACCTTC. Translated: CASSPAGAVGYGYTF.

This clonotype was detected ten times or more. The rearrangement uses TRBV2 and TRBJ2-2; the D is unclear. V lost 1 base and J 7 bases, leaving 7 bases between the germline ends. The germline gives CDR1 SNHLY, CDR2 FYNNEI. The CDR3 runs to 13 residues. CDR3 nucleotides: TGTGCCAGCAGTGAAGGGCGGTTCGGGGAGCTGTTTTTT. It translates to CASSEGRFGELFF.

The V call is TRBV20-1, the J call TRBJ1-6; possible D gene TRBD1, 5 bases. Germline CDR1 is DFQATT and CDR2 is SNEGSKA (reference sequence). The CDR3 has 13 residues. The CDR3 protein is CRKYRGSYSPLHF. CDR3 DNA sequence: TGCAGGAAATACCGGGGGTCGTATTCACCCCTCCACTTT.

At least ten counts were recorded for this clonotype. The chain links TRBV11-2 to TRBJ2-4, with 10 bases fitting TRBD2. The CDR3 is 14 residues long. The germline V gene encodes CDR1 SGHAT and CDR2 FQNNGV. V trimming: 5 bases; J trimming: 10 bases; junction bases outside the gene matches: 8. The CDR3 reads CASSPLAGALIQYF. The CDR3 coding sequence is TGTGCCAGCAGCCCTCTAGCGGGGGCCCTTATTCAGTACTTC. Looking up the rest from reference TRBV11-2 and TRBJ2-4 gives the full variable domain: EAGVAQSPRYKIIEKRQSVAFWCNPISGHATLYWYQQILGQGPKLLIQFQNNGVVDDSQLPKDRFSAERLKGVDSTLKIQPAKLEDSAVYLCASSPLAGALIQYFGAGTRLSVL.

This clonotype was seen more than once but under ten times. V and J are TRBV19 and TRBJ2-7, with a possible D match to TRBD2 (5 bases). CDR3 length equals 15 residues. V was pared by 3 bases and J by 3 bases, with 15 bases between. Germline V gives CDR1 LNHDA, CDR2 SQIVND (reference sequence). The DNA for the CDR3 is TGTGCCAGTAGTATGGCGGGTCCAATTTACTACGAGCAGTACTTC. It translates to CASSMAGPIYYEQYF.

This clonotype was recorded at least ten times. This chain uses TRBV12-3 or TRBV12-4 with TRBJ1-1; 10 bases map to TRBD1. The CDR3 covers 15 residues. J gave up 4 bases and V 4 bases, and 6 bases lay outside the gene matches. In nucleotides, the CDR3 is TGTGCCAGCAGTTGGGGACAGGGGTTTGGCACTGAAGCTTTCTTT. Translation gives CASSWGQGFGTEAFF.

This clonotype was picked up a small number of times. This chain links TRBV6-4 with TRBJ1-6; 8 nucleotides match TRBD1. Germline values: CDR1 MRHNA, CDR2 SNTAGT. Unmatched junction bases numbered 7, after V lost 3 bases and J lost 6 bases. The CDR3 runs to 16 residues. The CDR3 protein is CASSEQGAPLNSPLHF. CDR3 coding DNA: TGTGCCAGCAGTGAGCAGGGGGCGCCTCTTAATTCACCCCTCCACTTT.

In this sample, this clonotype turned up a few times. CDR3 in DNA: TGCGCCAGCAGCCAAGAGATACAGTACGAGCAGTACTTC. This gives the protein CASSQEIQYEQYF. The gene calls are TRBV4-1 and TRBJ2-7; D call uncertain. Trimming stripped 0 bases from V and 4 bases from J, with 7 bases between. The CDR3 consists of 13 residues. Germline values: CDR1 MGHRA, CDR2 YSYEKL.

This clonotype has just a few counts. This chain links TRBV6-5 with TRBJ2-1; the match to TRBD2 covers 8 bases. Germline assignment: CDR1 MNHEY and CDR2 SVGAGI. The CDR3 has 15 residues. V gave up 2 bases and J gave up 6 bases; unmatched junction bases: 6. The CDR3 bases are TGTGCCAGCAGTTACCGAATTAGCGGGGTCAATGAGCAGTTCTTC. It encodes CASSYRISGVNEQFF.

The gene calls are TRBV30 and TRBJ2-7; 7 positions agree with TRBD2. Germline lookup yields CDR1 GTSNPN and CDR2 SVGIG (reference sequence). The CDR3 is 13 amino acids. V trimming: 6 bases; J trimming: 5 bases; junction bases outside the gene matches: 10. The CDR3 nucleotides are TGTGCCTGTAACGCGGGAGTTTCCCACGAGCAGTACTTC. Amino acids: CACNAGVSHEQYF.

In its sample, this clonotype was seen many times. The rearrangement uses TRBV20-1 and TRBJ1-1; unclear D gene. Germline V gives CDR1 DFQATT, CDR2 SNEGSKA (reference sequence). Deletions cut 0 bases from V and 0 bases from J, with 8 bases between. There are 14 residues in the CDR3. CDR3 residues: CSARERAVNTEAFF. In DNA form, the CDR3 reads TGCAGTGCTAGAGAAAGGGCGGTGAACACTGAAGCTTTCTTT.

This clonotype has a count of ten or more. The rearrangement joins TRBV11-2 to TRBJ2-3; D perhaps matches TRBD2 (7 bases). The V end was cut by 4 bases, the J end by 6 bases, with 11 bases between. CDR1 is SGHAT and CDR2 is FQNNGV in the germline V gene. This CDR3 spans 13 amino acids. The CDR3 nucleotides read TGTGCCAGCAGCTGGAGGGGGGGGGATACGCAGTATTTT. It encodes CASSWRGGDTQYF.

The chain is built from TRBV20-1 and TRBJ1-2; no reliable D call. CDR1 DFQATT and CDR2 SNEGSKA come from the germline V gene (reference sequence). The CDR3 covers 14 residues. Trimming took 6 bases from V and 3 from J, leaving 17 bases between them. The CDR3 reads CSASNSGIDYGYTF. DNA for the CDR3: TGCAGTGCAAGTAACTCCGGGATCGACTATGGCTACACCTTC.

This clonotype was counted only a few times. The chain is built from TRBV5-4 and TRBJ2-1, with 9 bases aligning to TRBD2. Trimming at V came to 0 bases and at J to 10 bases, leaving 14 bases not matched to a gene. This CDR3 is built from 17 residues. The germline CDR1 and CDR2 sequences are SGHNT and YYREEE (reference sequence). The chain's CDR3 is CASSLDRGGGGFMEQFF. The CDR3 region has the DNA TGTGCCAGCAGCTTGGACCGCGGCGGGGGGGGGTTCATGGAGCAGTTCTTC.

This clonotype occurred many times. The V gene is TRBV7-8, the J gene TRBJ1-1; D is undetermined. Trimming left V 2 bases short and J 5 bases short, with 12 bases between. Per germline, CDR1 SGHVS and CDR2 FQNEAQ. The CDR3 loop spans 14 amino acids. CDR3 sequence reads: CASSLQEPRTEAFF. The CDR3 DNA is TGTGCCAGCAGCTTACAGGAGCCGAGGACTGAAGCTTTCTTT.

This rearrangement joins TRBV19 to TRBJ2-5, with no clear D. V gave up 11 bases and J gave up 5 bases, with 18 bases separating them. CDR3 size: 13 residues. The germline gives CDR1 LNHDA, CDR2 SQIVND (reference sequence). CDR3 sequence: CASRTAHGETQYF. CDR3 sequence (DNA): TGTGCCTCAAGGACGGCGCATGGGGAGACCCAGTACTTC.

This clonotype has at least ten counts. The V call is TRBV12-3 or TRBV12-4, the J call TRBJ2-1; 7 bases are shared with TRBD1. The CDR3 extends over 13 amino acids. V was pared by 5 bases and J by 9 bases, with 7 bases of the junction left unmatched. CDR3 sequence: CASSRQGLGEQFF. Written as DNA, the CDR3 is TGTGCCAGCAGTCGACAGGGTTTGGGTGAGCAGTTCTTC.

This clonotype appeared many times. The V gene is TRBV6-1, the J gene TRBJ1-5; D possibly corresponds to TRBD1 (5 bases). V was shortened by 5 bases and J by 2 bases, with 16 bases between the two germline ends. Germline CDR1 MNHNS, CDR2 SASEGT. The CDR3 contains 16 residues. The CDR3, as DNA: TGTGCCAGCAGTTTCCCGCTTCAGACAGGCAATCAGCCCCAGCATTTT. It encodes CASSFPLQTGNQPQHF.

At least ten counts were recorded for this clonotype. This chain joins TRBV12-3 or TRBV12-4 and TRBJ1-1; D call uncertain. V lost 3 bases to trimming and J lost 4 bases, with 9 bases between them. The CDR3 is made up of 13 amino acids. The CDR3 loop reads CASSFGQATEAFF. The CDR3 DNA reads TGTGCCAGCAGTTTTGGGCAAGCCACTGAAGCTTTCTTT.

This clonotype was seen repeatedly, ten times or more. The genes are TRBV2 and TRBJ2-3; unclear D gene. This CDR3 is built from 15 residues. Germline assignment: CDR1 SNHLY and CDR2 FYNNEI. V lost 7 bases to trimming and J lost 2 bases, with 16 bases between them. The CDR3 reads CASTKGRKPTDTQYF. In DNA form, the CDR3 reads TGTGCCAGCACGAAGGGCAGGAAACCCACAGATACGCAGTATTTT.

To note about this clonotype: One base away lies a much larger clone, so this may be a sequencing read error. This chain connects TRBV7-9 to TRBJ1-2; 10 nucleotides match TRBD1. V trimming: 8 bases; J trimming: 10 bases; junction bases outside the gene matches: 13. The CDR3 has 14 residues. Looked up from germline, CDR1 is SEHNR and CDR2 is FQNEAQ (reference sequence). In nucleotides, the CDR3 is TGTGCCAGCTATGGGGGACAGGGGTTTCTTGACTACACCTTC. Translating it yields CASYGGQGFLDYTF.